This T cell receptor (beta chain) comes out of a study of OX40 agonist ivuxolimab in advanced cancers. Whole-study context: A male proportion of about 86% was recorded, with mean age around 55 years and range roughly 23 to 79. Eligibility rules accepted prior anti-PD-1, anti-PD-L1 or anti-CTLA-4 therapy, and 35% to 40% had some.

The trim removed 3 bases at V and 8 bases at J, leaving 8 bases unmatched. Germline CDR1 LNHDA, CDR2 SQIVND (reference sequence). This CDR3 has 15 residues. On cycle 4 day 1 and cycle 7 day 1, as well as at baseline, blood was sampled. Only in-frame clones appear in the TCRdb table, and some are missing; sequencing was by immunoSEQ multiplex PCR. In the table there are about 63,000 clones, roughly 87% of which are singletons. The J gene is TRBJ2-1, the V gene TRBV19, with 9 bases identical to TRBD2. The input for sequencing was CD4+ or CD8+ T cells sorted from blood, taken in a trial of the OX40 agonist ivuxolimab. The origin of this receptor is an adult with an advanced solid tumor such as melanoma, head and neck, liver or kidney cancer. CDR3 DNA: TGTGCCAGTAGTATGTTGGCGGGAGGGCCTTATGAGCAGTTCTTC. This sequence encodes CASSMLAGGPYEQFF. Filled out from reference TRBV19 and TRBJ2-1, the complete variable domain reads DGGITQSPKYLFRKEGQNVTLSCEQNLNHDAMYWYRQDPGQGLRLIYYSQIVNDFQKGDIAEGYSVSREKKESFPLTVTSAQKNPTAFYLCASSMLAGGPYEQFFGPGTRLTVL.